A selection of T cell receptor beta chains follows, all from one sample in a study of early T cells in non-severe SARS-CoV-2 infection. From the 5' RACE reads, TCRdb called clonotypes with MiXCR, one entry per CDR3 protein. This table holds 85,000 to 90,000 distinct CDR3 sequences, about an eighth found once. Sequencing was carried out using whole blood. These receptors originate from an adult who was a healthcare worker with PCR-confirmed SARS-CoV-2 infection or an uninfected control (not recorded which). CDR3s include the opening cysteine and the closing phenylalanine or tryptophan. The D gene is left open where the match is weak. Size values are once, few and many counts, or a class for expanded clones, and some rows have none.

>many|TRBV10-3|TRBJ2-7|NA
CAIQLGDEQYF
TGTGCCATCCAACTAGGCGACGAGCAGTACTTC
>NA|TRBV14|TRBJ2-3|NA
CASSQRQDYHTDTQYF
TGTGCCAGCAGCCAGCGACAGGACTACCACACAGATACGCAGTATTTT
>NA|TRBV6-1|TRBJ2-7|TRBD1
CASSGSRQGEQYF
TGTGCCAGCAGTGGTTCCCGACAGGGCGAGCAGTACTTC
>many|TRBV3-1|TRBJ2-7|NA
CASSQGAEQYF
TGTGCCAGCAGCCAGGGAGCCGAGCAGTACTTC
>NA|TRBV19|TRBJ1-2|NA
CASAEHRNYGYTF
TGTGCCAGCGCCGAACATAGAAACTATGGCTACACCTTC
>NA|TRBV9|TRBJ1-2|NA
CASSAQGYYGYTF
TGTGCCAGCAGTGCACAGGGCTACTATGGCTACACCTTC
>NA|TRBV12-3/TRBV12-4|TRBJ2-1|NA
CASSPDLSGVGNEQFF
TGTGCCAGCAGTCCAGACCTGAGCGGAGTCGGGAATGAGCAGTTCTTC
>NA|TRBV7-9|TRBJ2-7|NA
CASSSTFYEQYF
TGTGCCAGCAGCTCGACTTTCTACGAGCAGTACTTC
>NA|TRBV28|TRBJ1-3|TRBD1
CASSPDRGRGNTIYF
TGTGCCAGCAGTCCGGACAGGGGAAGAGGAAACACCATATATTTT
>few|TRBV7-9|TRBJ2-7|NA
CASSLAGEWDEQYF
TGTGCCAGCAGCTTAGCGGGGGAGTGGGACGAGCAGTACTTC
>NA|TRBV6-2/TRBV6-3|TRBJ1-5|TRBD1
CASSYLGQGAKQPQHF
TGTGCCAGCAGTTACTTGGGACAGGGGGCAAAACAGCCCCAGCATTTT
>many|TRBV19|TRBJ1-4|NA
CASSVTGTENEKLFF
TGTGCCAGTAGTGTTACAGGAACGGAAAATGAAAAACTGTTTTTT
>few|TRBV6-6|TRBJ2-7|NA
CASSYSIGGQYF
TGTGCCAGCAGTTACTCGATTGGTGGCCAGTACTTC
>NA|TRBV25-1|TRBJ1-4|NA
CASSPHSGELFF
TGTGCCAGCAGCCCTCACTCGGGGGAACTGTTTTTT
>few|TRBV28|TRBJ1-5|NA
CASIGGAGNQPQHF
TGTGCCAGTATTGGGGGCGCAGGCAATCAGCCCCAGCATTTT
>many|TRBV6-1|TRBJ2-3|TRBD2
CASTPRIAGGINTQYF
TGTGCCAGCACCCCTCGAATAGCGGGAGGTATTAATACGCAGTATTTT
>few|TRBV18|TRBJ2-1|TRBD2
CASSPPGLAGDEQFF
TGTGCCAGCTCACCACCGGGACTAGCGGGAGATGAGCAGTTCTTC
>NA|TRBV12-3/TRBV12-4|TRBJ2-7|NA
CASRPGASYEQYF
TGTGCCAGCAGGCCCGGCGCCTCCTACGAGCAGTACTTC
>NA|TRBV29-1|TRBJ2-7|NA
CSVEGSYEQYF
TGCAGCGTTGAGGGCAGCTACGAGCAGTACTTC
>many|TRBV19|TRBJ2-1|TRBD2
CASAIAGGGYNEQFF
TGTGCCAGTGCGATAGCGGGAGGGGGTTACAATGAGCAGTTCTTC
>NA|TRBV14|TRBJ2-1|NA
CASSQYRNNEQFF
TGTGCCAGCAGCCAATATCGGAACAATGAGCAGTTCTTC
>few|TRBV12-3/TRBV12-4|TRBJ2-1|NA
CASRNNEQFF
TGTGCCAGCAGGAACAATGAGCAGTTCTTC
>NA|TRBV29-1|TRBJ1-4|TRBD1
CSVGTGTVNEKLFF
TGCAGCGTTGGGACCGGGACAGTTAATGAAAAACTGTTTTTT
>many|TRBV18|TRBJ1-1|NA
CASSPSKTEAFF
TGTGCCAGCTCTCCCAGTAAGACTGAAGCTTTCTTT
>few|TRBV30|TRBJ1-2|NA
CAWSRQGNYGYTF
TGTGCCTGGAGTAGGCAGGGCAACTATGGCTACACCTTC
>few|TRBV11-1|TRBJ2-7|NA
CASSLLGGSSYEQYF
TGTGCCAGCAGCTTATTGGGGGGAAGCTCCTACGAGCAGTACTTC
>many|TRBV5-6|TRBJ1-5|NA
CASTYGDQPQHF
TGTGCCAGCACCTATGGGGATCAGCCCCAGCATTTT
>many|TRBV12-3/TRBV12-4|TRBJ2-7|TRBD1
CASSFGTATYEQYF
TGTGCCAGCAGTTTTGGGACAGCTACCTACGAGCAGTACTTC
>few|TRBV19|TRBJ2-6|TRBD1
CASSGQGAGANVLTF
TGTGCCAGTTCGGGACAGGGGGCTGGGGCCAACGTCCTGACTTTC
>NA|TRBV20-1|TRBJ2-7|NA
CSARLLLDYF
TGCAGTGCTAGACTACTCTTGGACTACTTC
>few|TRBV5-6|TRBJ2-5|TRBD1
CASSRETGRKTQYF
TGTGCCAGCAGCCGAGAGACAGGGCGGAAGACCCAGTACTTC
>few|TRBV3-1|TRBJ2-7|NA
CASSPPRGSSYEQYF
TGTGCCAGCAGCCCACCTAGAGGGAGCTCCTACGAGCAGTACTTC
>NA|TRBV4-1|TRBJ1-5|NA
CASSHRINQPQHF
TGCGCCAGCAGCCATCGGATCAATCAGCCCCAGCATTTT
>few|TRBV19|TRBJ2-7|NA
CASADGPYEQYF
TGTGCCAGTGCGGACGGACCCTACGAGCAGTACTTC
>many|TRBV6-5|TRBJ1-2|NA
CASSYSNGGTYGYTF
TGTGCCAGCAGTTACTCGAATGGAGGGACATATGGCTACACCTTC
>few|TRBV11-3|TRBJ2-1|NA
CASSLGTEDNEQFF
TGTGCCAGCAGCTTAGGTACAGAAGACAATGAGCAGTTCTTC
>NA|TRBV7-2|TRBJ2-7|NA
CASSLAGEYYYEQYF
TGTGCCAGCAGCTTAGCGGGAGAATATTACTACGAGCAGTACTTC
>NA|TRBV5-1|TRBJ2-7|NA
CASSLLPGIPYEQYF
TGCGCCAGCAGCTTGCTCCCCGGCATCCCCTACGAGCAGTACTTC
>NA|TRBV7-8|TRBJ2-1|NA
CASSFSTVKYNEQFF
TGTGCCAGCAGCTTCTCCACAGTTAAGTACAATGAGCAGTTCTTC
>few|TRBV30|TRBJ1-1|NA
CAAPGHRNTEAFF
TGTGCCGCCCCGGGACACCGGAACACTGAAGCTTTCTTT
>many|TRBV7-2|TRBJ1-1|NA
CASSLDNTGGAFF
TGTGCCAGCAGCTTAGATAATACAGGTGGTGCTTTCTTT
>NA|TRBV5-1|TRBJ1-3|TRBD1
CASSSGQNSGNTIYF
TGCGCCAGCAGCTCGGGACAGAACTCTGGAAACACCATATATTTT